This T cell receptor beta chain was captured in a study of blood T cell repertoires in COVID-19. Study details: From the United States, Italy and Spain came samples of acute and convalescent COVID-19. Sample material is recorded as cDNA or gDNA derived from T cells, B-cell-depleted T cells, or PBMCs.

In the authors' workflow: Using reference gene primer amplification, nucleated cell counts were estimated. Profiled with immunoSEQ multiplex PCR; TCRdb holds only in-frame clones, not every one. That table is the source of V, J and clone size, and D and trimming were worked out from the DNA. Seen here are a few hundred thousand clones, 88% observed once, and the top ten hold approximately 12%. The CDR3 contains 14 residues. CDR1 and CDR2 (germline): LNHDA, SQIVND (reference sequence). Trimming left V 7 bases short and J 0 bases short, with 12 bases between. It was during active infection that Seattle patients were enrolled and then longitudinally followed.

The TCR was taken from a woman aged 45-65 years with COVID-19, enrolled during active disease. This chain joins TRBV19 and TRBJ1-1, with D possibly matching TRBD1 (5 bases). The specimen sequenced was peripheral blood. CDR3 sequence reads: CASKDSYMNTEAFF. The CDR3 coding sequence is TGTGCCAGTAAAGACAGCTACATGAACACTGAAGCTTTCTTT.